This T cell receptor (beta chain) was found in a study of CXCR3-negative and CXCR3-positive naive CD8 T cells. General study points: Similarly elevated diversity marked both naive subsets, with memory CD8+ cells showing far lower diversity. The authors found comparable surface CD5 between naive subsets and inferred TCR strength from TRB CDR3 properties. Partially decreased CXCR3 expression was recorded after cryopreservation, and fresh PBMCs were used in most assays. CXCR3-positive naive cells had TRB CDR3s that were more hydrophobic than CXCR3-negative naive cells had.

The authors gated naive CD8+ T cells as CD45RO-CCR7+CD27+CD95-. With UMI labels, 5' RACE was used to prepare the TRB cDNA libraries. For each CDR3 protein, TCRdb gives one entry from its re-call of the 5' RACE reads, without DNA. This sample's table reports 95,000 to 100,000 distinct CDR3 sequences. Details on this clonotype: What it binds is not known.

Input material: naive CXCR3+ CD8+ T cells from blood. As to subset: CD45RO-CCR7+CD27+CD95- naive CD8+ T cells expressing CXCR3 (TNR3+). The sequence was collected from a human donor in good health. Some clones in this sample may be carry-over from other donors' samples.

CDR3 loop: CASSIGTSGGVEQFF. This chain links TRBV5-1 with TRBJ2-1; TCRdb reports TRBD2, a call that lacks DNA to check it against. Germline assignment: CDR1 SGHRS and CDR2 YFSETQ. The CDR3 has 15 amino acids. The full variable domain, its missing parts supplied by reference TRBV5-1 and TRBJ2-1, is KAGVTQTPRYLIKTRGQQVTLSCSPISGHRSVSWYQQTPGQGLQFLFEYFSETQRNKGNFPGRFSGRQFSNSRSEMNVSTLELGDSALYLCASSIGTSGGVEQFFGPGTRLTVL.